Given below is one T cell receptor beta chain in context. Its antigen is not identified. This entry is derived from a study of radiotherapy plus CTLA-4 blockade in lung cancer. Study overall: The study recorded objective responses in roughly 18% of patients and disease control in 25% to 35%. Points from the study as a whole: Subsequent to radiotherapy plus ipilimumab, tumor-derived TCR clones underwent expansion in blood.

Trimming cost V 2 bases and J 2 bases, with 8 bases left between them. Germline V gene lookup returns CDR1 SGHTA and CDR2 FQGTGA. This CDR3 is 14 amino acids long. This table comes from immunoSEQ multiplex PCR, and its TCRdb copy is limited to in-frame clones, with some not included. The sample records approximately 49,000 clones, about 85% being singletons. The TCR originated in a human donor with non-small cell lung cancer whose response to radiotherapy plus ipilimumab could not be evaluated. The V and J genes are TRBV7-3 and TRBJ2-3, with D possibly being TRBD2 (5 bases). The material was peripheral blood, obtained from a patient treated with radiotherapy plus ipilimumab. The CDR3 nucleotides read TGTGCCAGCAGCTTAGGTCTAGCCACAGATACGCAGTATTTT. This codes for CASSLGLATDTQYF.